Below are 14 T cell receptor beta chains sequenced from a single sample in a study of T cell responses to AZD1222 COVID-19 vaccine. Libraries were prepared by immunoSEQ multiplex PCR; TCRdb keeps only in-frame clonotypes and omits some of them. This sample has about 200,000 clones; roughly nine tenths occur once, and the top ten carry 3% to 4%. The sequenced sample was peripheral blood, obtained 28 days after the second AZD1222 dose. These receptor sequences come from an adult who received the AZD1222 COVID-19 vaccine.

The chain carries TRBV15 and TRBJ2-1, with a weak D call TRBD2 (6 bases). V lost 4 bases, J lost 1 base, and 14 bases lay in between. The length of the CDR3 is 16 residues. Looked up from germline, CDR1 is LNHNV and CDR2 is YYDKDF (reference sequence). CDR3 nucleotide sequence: TGTGCCACCAGCATCCCGGGACTCAGGTCCTACAATGAGCAGTTCTTC. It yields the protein CATSIPGLRSYNEQFF.

DNA for the CDR3: TGTGCCAGCAGGGCTGGACTAGCGACTTACAATGAGCAGTTCTTC. Translation gives CASRAGLATYNEQFF. The V gene is TRBV5-6, the J gene TRBJ2-1; 9 bases map to TRBD2. Losses at the gene ends were 5 bases for V and 4 bases for J; bases not matched to a gene: 7. Germline V CDR1 and CDR2: SGHDT, YYEEEE. The CDR3 is made up of 15 amino acids. Full variable domain (rest looked up from reference TRBV5-6 and TRBJ2-1): DAGVTQSPTHLIKTRGQQVTLRCSPKSGHDTVSWYQQALGQGPQFIFQYYEEEERQRGNFPDRFSGHQFPNYSSELNVNALLLGDSALYLCASRAGLATYNEQFFGPGTRLTVL.

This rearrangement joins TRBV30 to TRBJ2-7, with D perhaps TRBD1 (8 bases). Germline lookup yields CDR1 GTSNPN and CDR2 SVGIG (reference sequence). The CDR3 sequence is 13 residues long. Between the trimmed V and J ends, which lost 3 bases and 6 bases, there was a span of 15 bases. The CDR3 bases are TGTGCCTGGAGACAGGGGGGGGTGATCGAGCAGTACTTC. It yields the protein CAWRQGGVIEQYF.

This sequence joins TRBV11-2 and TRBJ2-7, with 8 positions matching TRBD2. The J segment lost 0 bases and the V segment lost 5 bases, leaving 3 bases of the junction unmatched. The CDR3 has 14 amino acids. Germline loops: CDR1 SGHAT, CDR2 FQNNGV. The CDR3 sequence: CASSGTRPSYEQYF. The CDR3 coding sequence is TGTGCCAGCAGCGGGACTAGGCCCTCCTACGAGCAGTACTTC.

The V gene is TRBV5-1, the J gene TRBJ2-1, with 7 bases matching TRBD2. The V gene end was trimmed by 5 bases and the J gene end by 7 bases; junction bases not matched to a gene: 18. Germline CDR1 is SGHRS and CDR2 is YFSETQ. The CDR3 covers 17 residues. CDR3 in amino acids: CASSHRIPSGIGNEQFF. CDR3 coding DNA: TGCGCCAGCAGTCACCGAATCCCCAGCGGGATTGGGAATGAGCAGTTCTTC.

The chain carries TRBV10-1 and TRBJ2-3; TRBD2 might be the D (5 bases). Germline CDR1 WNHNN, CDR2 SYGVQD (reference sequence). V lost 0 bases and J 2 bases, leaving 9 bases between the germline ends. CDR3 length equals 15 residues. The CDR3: CASSESAANTDTQYF. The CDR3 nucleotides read TGCGCCAGCAGTGAGTCAGCGGCCAACACAGATACGCAGTATTTT.

This chain's CDR3 is CSAKQGAEQYF. Written as DNA, the CDR3 is TGCAGTGCGAAACAGGGAGCCGAGCAGTACTTC. The genes are TRBV20-1 and TRBJ2-7; D may be TRBD1 (6 bases). The CDR3 has 11 residues. Trimming took 6 bases from V and 6 from J, leaving 12 bases between them. Germline loops: CDR1 DFQATT, CDR2 SNEGSKA (reference sequence).

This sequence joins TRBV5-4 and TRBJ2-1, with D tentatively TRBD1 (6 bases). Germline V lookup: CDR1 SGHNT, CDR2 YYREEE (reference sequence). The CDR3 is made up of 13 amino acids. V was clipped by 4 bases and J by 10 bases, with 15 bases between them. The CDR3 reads CASSSQLRGEQFF. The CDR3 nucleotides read TGTGCCAGCAGCAGCCAACTTAGGGGGGAGCAGTTCTTC.

The CDR3, as DNA: TGCGCCAGCAGCCAAGGTTTAAGGGGAAGCGGGATTGGTGAGCAGTTCTTC. Its translation is CASSQGLRGSGIGEQFF. The chain carries TRBV4-3 and TRBJ2-1; 7 bases map to TRBD2. The CDR3 totals 17 residues. The germline gives CDR1 LGHNA, CDR2 YSLEER. J was trimmed by 9 bases and V by 1 base; bases with no gene match: 15.

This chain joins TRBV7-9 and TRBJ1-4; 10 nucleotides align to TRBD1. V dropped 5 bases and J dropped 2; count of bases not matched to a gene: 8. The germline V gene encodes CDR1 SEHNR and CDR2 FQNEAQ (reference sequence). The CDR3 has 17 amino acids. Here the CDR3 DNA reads TGTGCCAGCAGCCCCCGGACAGGGGGAGTCACTAATGAAAAACTGTTTTTT. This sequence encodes CASSPRTGGVTNEKLFF.

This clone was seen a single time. In nucleotides, the CDR3 is TGCAGTGCTAGTAGGGACCCCAATCAGCCCCAGCATTTT. This gives the protein CSASRDPNQPQHF. The chain recombines TRBV20-1 with TRBJ1-5; tentative D call: TRBD1 (5 bases). CDR3 length equals 13 residues. Germline lookup yields CDR1 DFQATT and CDR2 SNEGSKA (reference sequence). V was cut by 3 bases and J by 3 bases, with 9 bases left in between.

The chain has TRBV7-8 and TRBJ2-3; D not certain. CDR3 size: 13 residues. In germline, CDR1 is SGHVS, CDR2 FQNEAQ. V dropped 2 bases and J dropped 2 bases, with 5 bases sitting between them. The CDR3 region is CASSLPYTDTQYF. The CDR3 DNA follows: TGTGCCAGCAGCTTACCCTACACAGATACGCAGTATTTT.

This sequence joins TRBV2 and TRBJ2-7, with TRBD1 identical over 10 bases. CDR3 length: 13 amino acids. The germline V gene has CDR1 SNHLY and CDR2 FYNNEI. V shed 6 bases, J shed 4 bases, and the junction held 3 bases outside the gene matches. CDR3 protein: CASRGTGEYEQYF. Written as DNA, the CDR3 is TGTGCCAGCAGAGGGACAGGGGAGTACGAGCAGTACTTC.

This chain's CDR3 is CASSEARQQYF. As DNA, the CDR3 is TGTGCCAGCAGTGAAGCCCGACAGCAGTACTTC. The V call is TRBV2, the J call TRBJ2-7; D is ambiguous. The V gene lost 0 bases and the J gene lost 8 bases, with 5 bases spanning the gap. The CDR3 is 11 amino acids. CDR1 is SNHLY, CDR2 FYNNEI, per germline.